The text below deals with one T cell receptor beta chain. The specificity of this receptor is unknown. The sample holds no much larger clone one base away, and base qualities are not on file. The label giving this sample's time point can be read as: 4 weeks on oral tofacitinib. The sample's treatment or condition label is to be understood as: oral pan-JAK inhibitor, 5-10 mg twice daily. Lesional scalp punch biopsies and peripheral blood were collected from alopecia areata patients. After PBMCs were isolated by density centrifugation and stained for CD3, CD4 and CD8, a FACSAria was used to sort CD4+ and CD8+ T cells. The data stem from a study of CD8+ T cells in alopecia areata (dated by TCRdb to the late 2010s). Concerning the study at large: Treated patients were enrolled in an open-label pilot trial of oral tofacitinib at 5 to 10 mg twice daily for moderate-to-severe alopecia areata. Patients received tofacitinib for 6 to 18 months and were then followed off drug for 6 months to check for delayed response and recurrence. In treated patients, disease severity was measured using the SALT score, which gives the percentage of scalp surface area affected. High-throughput TCRbeta sequencing was used to examine T cell clonal expansion in alopecia areata in both the C3H/HeJ mouse model and human patients. On the human side, TCRbeta sequencing was run on scalp tissue and on sorted CD4+ and CD8+ peripheral blood T cells from healthy controls and from alopecia areata patients with either patchy or totalis/universalis disease. Biopsies were taken from tofacitinib-treated patients at baseline and again at 4 and 24 weeks into treatment, and several of those patients also had a later scalp biopsy. Scalp clonality was compared among normal scalp (n=4), patchy alopecia areata scalp (n=8), and alopecia totalis/universalis scalp (n=8). RNA was obtained with the PAXgene miRNA kit for fixed scalp, the miRNeasy kit for PBMCs, and the RNeasy kit for mouse skin. TCRbeta CDR3 regions were amplified by immunoSEQ multiplex PCR with 35 Vbeta forward and 13 Jbeta reverse primers.

The paper's findings and limits, for the study overall: Unlike mouse skin, which is dominated by gammadelta T cells, normal human skin has resident alphabeta T cells that are also sequenced, and this complicates analysis of the scalp TCR repertoire. With tofacitinib, both scalp clonality and the number of expanded CD8+ clones among the top 100 scalp clones went down significantly. Because the treated cohort was small and had only one nonresponder, larger studies are needed to examine links between baseline CD8+ expansion and response. Compared with mice, TCR sequences shared between patients were less clear, possibly partly because of HLA diversity across the patient population. During tofacitinib treatment, many expanded lesional clones stuck around in both scalp and blood, and this persistence may partly explain why relapse happens after treatment is stopped. Compared with normal scalp, lesional scalp, particularly in alopecia totalis/universalis, had higher clonality and more expanded CD8+ clones, which suggests antigenic drive.

The CDR3 sequence holds 14 residues, the cysteine and phenylalanine included. Just CDR3 DNA is preserved here, 42 bases in frame from base 1. CDR1 and CDR2, looked up from the germline V gene, are SGHVS and FQNEAQ. Libraries were prepared through the immunoSEQ multiplex PCR assay. To provide template for TCR sequencing, every sample had RNA extracted and reverse transcribed into cDNA. First-strand cDNA was synthesized with SuperScript III using a 2:1 mix of oligo-dT and random hexamers. Amplification bias was assessed with a synthetic immune receptor repertoire, and residual bias was removed computationally. Per the source publication's procedure: After raw reads were preprocessed to remove errors, the CDR3 was defined following IMGT conventions as running from the conserved cysteine to phenylalanine. Clonality was calculated as 1 minus Shannon entropy normalized by log2 of the number of productive unique TCRs. Scalp TCRbeta sequences were cross-referenced with sorted blood CD4 and CD8 repertoires so that the CD4 or CD8 identity of scalp clones could be inferred. Here the immuneACCESS table is served through TCRdb, limited to in-frame sequences with V and J called. Missing clones are a known gap in these copies; in checked studies unresolved V genes cover under half, and the rest lacks a known reason. The V and J calls and the clone size are those of that table, but D and trimming were determined from the DNA. This sample has more than 130,000 clones in its table, and around four fifths of those were observed once. The ten largest make up around 25% of the sample.

The receptor's source is a human donor with alopecia areata. This sequence uses TRBV7-8 and TRBJ2-5; TRBD2 could be the D gene, as 5 bases match. The end of the DNA fits TRBJ2-7 better, so the J call may be wrong. The material was CD8+ T cells sorted from blood, obtained at week 4, from a patient treated with tofacitinib. The CDR3 reads as follows: CASSFEGAGYEQYF. The DNA sequence is TGTGCCAGCAGCTTCGAGGGCGCAGGCTACGAGCAGTACTTC.